The 25 T cell receptor beta chains reported below all come from one sample, sequenced in a study of beta chain features in type 1 diabetes. General study points: Patients with Type 1 diabetes showed moderately but significantly shorter TCRB CDR3s in all four CD4+ subsets.

Expressed TCRB transcripts got sequenced, as all isolated RNA was reverse transcribed. Only in-frame clones appear in the TCRdb table, and some are missing; sequencing was by immunoSEQ multiplex PCR. The sample lists 250,000 to 300,000 clones, about 24% occurring once. Antigens for these TCRs are unknown. Sample: naive CD4+ T cells from blood. These receptors originate from a young woman with type 1 diabetes.

This chain joins TRBV6-5 and TRBJ1-5; 9 positions agree with TRBD1. Germline V gives CDR1 MNHEY, CDR2 SVGAGI. This CDR3 contains 15 residues. J lost 6 bases, V lost 5 bases, and 8 bases had no gene match. DNA for the CDR3: TGTGCCAGCAGTGTGTCCCGGGACAGGGCTCAGCCCCAGCATTTT. Translated: CASSVSRDRAQPQHF.

This clone was detected only a few times. The gene calls are TRBV30 and TRBJ1-5; possibly TRBD1 for D (6 bases). The V end lost 3 bases, the J end lost 4 bases, and 16 bases lay between the germline ends. CDR3 length equals 15 residues. The germline gives CDR1 GTSNPN, CDR2 SVGIG (reference sequence). Here the CDR3 reads CAWSKGQGINQPQHF. The CDR3, as DNA: TGTGCCTGGAGCAAGGGGCAGGGGATAAATCAGCCCCAGCATTTT.

CDR3 in DNA: TGCAGCGTTGAATATGGGGCGCCGGACACCGGGGAGCTGTTTTTT. It codes for CSVEYGAPDTGELFF. The J gene is TRBJ2-2, the V gene TRBV29-1; a weak D match, TRBD1 (5 bases). The CDR3 sequence is 15 residues long. Germline CDR1 and CDR2: SQVTM and ANQGSEA. V lost 2 bases and J 3 bases, leaving 13 bases between the germline ends.

The chain combines TRBV29-1 with TRBJ2-5; D unclear. V gave up 4 bases and J gave up 5 bases, with 5 bases separating them. This CDR3 is built from 10 residues. CDR1 and CDR2 from the germline V gene are SQVTM and ANQGSEA. For the CDR3, the DNA is TGCAGCGTTGCGTTTGAGACCCAGTACTTC. Translated, it gives CSVAFETQYF.

The V and J genes are TRBV2 and TRBJ2-3; D gene ambiguous. Germline CDR1 SNHLY, CDR2 FYNNEI. The CDR3 totals 15 residues. The V end lost 8 bases, the J end lost 7 bases, and 22 bases lay between the germline ends. The CDR3 spells CASRELTPARNTQYF. CDR3 nucleotides: TGTGCCAGCCGAGAATTGACTCCTGCTCGGAATACGCAGTATTTT.

The rearrangement joins TRBV5-1 to TRBJ1-2; 7 nucleotides line up with TRBD1. Trimming took 0 bases from V and 3 from J; bases not matched to a gene: 5. The CDR3 totals 15 residues. In germline, CDR1 is SGHRS, CDR2 YFSETQ. The CDR3 sequence: CASSLATGSDYGYTF. DNA for the CDR3: TGCGCCAGCAGCTTGGCGACAGGGTCTGACTATGGCTACACCTTC.

This clone was seen only a few times. The chain recombines TRBV9 with TRBJ2-5, with D possibly TRBD2 on 5 matching bases. This CDR3 has 14 residues. V was clipped by 0 bases and J by 5 bases, with 11 bases between them. The germline V gene encodes CDR1 SGDLS and CDR2 YYNGEE. The DNA for the CDR3 is TGTGCCAGCAGCGTAGAATCGGGGAAGGAGACCCAGTACTTC. It codes for CASSVESGKETQYF.

The table lists this clone with a few counts. The gene calls are TRBV15 and TRBJ1-5; D is possibly TRBD1 (5 bases). In germline, CDR1 is LNHNV, CDR2 YYDKDF (reference sequence). The CDR3 length is 15 residues. Trimming cost V 5 bases and J 5 bases, with 16 bases left between them. This chain's CDR3 is CATSPVTGGDQPQHF. CDR3 sequence (DNA): TGTGCCACCAGCCCTGTTACAGGAGGGGATCAGCCCCAGCATTTT.

The V and J genes are TRBV5-1 and TRBJ2-1; a possible D gene is TRBD1 (6 bases). V was trimmed by 3 bases and J by 3 bases, leaving 10 bases between them. CDR3 length: 14 residues. Germline V gene data show CDR1 as SGHRS and CDR2 as YFSETQ. The CDR3 region has the DNA TGCGCCAGCAGCTCTGGGACATTCTACAATGAGCAGTTCTTC. As protein: CASSSGTFYNEQFF.

The chain combines TRBV28 with TRBJ2-1, with a weak D call TRBD2 (6 bases). Trimming stripped 3 bases from V and 10 bases from J, with 13 bases between. Germline V gene data show CDR1 as MDHEN and CDR2 as SYDVKM. The CDR3 is made up of 13 amino acids. The CDR3: CASSLAQLAEQFF. The DNA of the CDR3 is TGTGCCAGCAGTTTGGCCCAACTAGCCGAGCAGTTCTTC.

The chain joins TRBV7-9 to TRBJ2-3, with D perhaps TRBD2 (5 bases). Germline CDR1 and CDR2: SEHNR and FQNEAQ (reference sequence). V lost 1 base to trimming and J lost 4 bases, with 9 bases between them. The CDR3 spans 14 residues. CDR3 region: CASSLGAGPDTQYF. The CDR3 DNA reads TGTGCCAGCAGCTTAGGGGCGGGCCCAGATACGCAGTATTTT.

J is TRBJ2-5 and V is TRBV4-1; 8 bases map to TRBD2. The CDR3 covers 17 residues. After removal of 3 bases from V and 5 bases from J, the junction contained 14 bases not matched to a gene. CDR1 and CDR2 (germline): MGHRA, YSYEKL. This chain's CDR3 is CASSQRGTGGPVETQYF. As DNA, the CDR3 is TGCGCCAGCAGCCAGAGGGGCACGGGAGGGCCGGTTGAGACCCAGTACTTC.

The CDR3 loop reads CASRTAGSFKNIQYF. For the CDR3, the DNA is TGTGCCAGCAGGACAGCGGGAAGTTTCAAAAACATTCAGTACTTC. This chain connects TRBV11-2 to TRBJ2-4; 7 nucleotides match TRBD2. The CDR3 consists of 15 residues. The V gene's germline CDR1 is SGHAT and CDR2 FQNNGV. The ends lost 6 bases at V and 3 bases at J; junction bases unmatched: 8. The whole variable domain, remainder taken from reference TRBV11-2 and TRBJ2-4, is EAGVAQSPRYKIIEKRQSVAFWCNPISGHATLYWYQQILGQGPKLLIQFQNNGVVDDSQLPKDRFSAERLKGVDSTLKIQPAKLEDSAVYLCASRTAGSFKNIQYFGAGTRLSVL.

The chain links TRBV2 to TRBJ1-4; D unresolved. The CDR3 extends over 12 amino acids. The ends were cut back, 7 bases at V and 7 bases at J, with 10 bases in the middle. The germline V gene has CDR1 SNHLY and CDR2 FYNNEI. In nucleotides, the CDR3 is TGTGCCAGCATCGGGTGGGTTGAAAAACTGTTTTTT. Translation: CASIGWVEKLFF.

This clone has more than one count but fewer than ten. V usage is TRBV29-1 and J usage is TRBJ1-1; D not resolved. Germline V gene sequence: CDR1 SQVTM, CDR2 ANQGSEA. V was pared by 5 bases and J by 0 bases, with 7 bases between. This CDR3 is built from 12 residues. CDR3 coding DNA: TGCAGCGTTAACAGATTGAACACTGAAGCTTTCTTT. It translates to CSVNRLNTEAFF.

V usage is TRBV5-1 and J usage is TRBJ1-2; D gene uncertain. Deletions cut 0 bases from V and 3 bases from J, with 12 bases between. The CDR3 covers 15 residues. Germline V gene data show CDR1 as SGHRS and CDR2 as YFSETQ. In DNA, the CDR3 is TGCGCCAGCAGCTTGGCTTCAGGAAATTACTATGGCTACACCTTC. Its translation is CASSLASGNYYGYTF.

A few counts support this clone. The chain uses TRBV18 and TRBJ1-1; weak D call: TRBD1 (6 bases). This CDR3 region has 15 residues. CDR1 and CDR2 (germline): KGHSH, LQKENI. Trimming stripped 3 bases from V and 4 bases from J, with 15 bases between. The CDR3: CASSPLRGSGTEAFF. CDR3 DNA sequence: TGTGCCAGCTCACCGTTGAGGGGGAGCGGCACTGAAGCTTTCTTT. Drawing the rest from reference TRBV18 and TRBJ1-1, the complete variable domain is NAGVMQNPRHLVRRRGQEARLRCSPMKGHSHVYWYRQLPEEGLKFMVYLQKENIIDESGMPKERFSAEFPKEGPSILRIQQVVRGDSAAYFCASSPLRGSGTEAFFGQGTRLTVV.

This clone was detected a few times. Other DNA sequences in this specimen translate into the identical CDR3. The rearrangement joins TRBV7-9 to TRBJ2-1; D is unclear. This CDR3 comprises 13 residues. The germline V gene has CDR1 SEHNR and CDR2 FQNEAQ (reference sequence). V was clipped by 1 base and J by 4 bases, with 5 bases between them. For the CDR3, the DNA is TGTGCCAGCAGCTTAGGTTCATACAATGAGCAGTTCTTC. Translated: CASSLGSYNEQFF. Full variable domain (remainder filled in from reference TRBV7-9 and TRBJ2-1): DTGVSQNPRHKITKRGQNVTFRCDPISEHNRLYWYRQTLGQGPEFLTYFQNEAQLEKSRLLSDRFSAERPKGSFSTLEIQRTEQGDSAMYLCASSLGSYNEQFFGPGTRLTVL.

V and J are TRBV9 and TRBJ1-2; no definite D call. CDR3 length: 15 residues. From germline, CDR1 is SGDLS and CDR2 YYNGEE. V was trimmed by 0 bases and J by 2 bases, leaving 11 bases between them. The CDR3 spells CASSVASDLNYGYTF. The CDR3 DNA is TGTGCCAGCAGCGTAGCGAGCGACTTAAACTATGGCTACACCTTC.

This chain's CDR3 is CAWELAGNNEQFF. CDR3 DNA sequence: TGTGCCTGGGAACTAGCGGGGAACAATGAGCAGTTCTTC. J is TRBJ2-1 and V is TRBV30; 10 bases map to TRBD2. V was pared by 5 bases and J by 5 bases, with 3 bases of the junction left unmatched. The V gene's germline CDR1 is GTSNPN and CDR2 SVGIG (reference sequence). This CDR3 has 13 amino acids.

This chain uses TRBV29-1 with TRBJ1-2, with 9 bases fitting TRBD1. V gave up 2 bases and J gave up 7 bases; unmatched junction bases: 5. Germline CDR1 is SQVTM and CDR2 is ANQGSEA. This CDR3 has 13 amino acids. The CDR3 DNA reads as TGCAGCGTTGAACACAGGGGGCGCGGTGGCTACACCTTC. Amino acid sequence: CSVEHRGRGGYTF.

This clone showed up just a few times. The genes are TRBV5-6 and TRBJ2-1, with TRBD2 matching over 9 bases. With 4 bases clipped from V and 2 bases from J, the junction kept 7 bases outside the gene matches. The CDR3 sequence is 16 residues long. The germline V gene encodes CDR1 SGHDT and CDR2 YYEEEE. CDR3 sequence (DNA): TGTGCCAGCAGCCAATTAGCGGGAGTACCCTACAATGAGCAGTTCTTC. Its protein is CASSQLAGVPYNEQFF.

In its sample, this clone was seen a few times. The V gene is TRBV7-9, the J gene TRBJ1-2; tentative D call: TRBD1 (5 bases). Germline V gene data show CDR1 as SEHNR and CDR2 as FQNEAQ (reference sequence). V dropped 2 bases and J dropped 4 bases, with 14 bases sitting between them. The CDR3 is made up of 15 amino acids. The CDR3 bases are TGTGCCAGCAGCTTATTATCAGGGCCGGGCTATGGCTACACCTTC. This sequence encodes CASSLLSGPGYGYTF.

This clone was picked up a small number of times. Distinct nucleotide sequences in the sample also encode this CDR3. The V call is TRBV10-3, the J call TRBJ2-1, with 10 nucleotides matching TRBD1. CDR1 and CDR2 (germline): ENHRY, SYGVKD. With V trimmed by 6 bases and J by 5 bases, 1 base remained unmatched. The length of the CDR3 is 13 residues. The CDR3 nucleotides read TGTGCCATCAGCGGGACAGGGGACAATGAGCAGTTCTTC. Encoded protein: CAISGTGDNEQFF.

This clone was seen only a few times. This rearrangement joins TRBV5-1 to TRBJ1-1; 9 bases match TRBD1. V gave up 4 bases and J gave up 9 bases; unmatched junction bases: 4. CDR3 size: 12 residues. Germline CDR1 and CDR2: SGHRS and YFSETQ. In DNA, the CDR3 is TGCGCCAGCAGCCAGGACAGGGGACAAGCTTTCTTT. As protein: CASSQDRGQAFF.